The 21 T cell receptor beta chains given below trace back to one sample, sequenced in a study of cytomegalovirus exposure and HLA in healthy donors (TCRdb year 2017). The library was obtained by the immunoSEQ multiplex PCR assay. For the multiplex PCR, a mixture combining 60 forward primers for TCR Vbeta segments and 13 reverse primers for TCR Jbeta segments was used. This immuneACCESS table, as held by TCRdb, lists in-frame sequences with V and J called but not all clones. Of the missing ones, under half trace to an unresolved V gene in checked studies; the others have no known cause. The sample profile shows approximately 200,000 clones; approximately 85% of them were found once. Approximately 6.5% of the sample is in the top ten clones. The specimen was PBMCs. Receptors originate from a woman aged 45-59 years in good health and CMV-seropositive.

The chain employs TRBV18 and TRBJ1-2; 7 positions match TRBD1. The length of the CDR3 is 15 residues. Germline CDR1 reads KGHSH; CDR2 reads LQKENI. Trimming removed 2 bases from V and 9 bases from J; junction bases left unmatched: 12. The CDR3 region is CASSPGTRGTTSYTF. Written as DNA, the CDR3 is TGTGCCAGCTCACCAGGGACCAGGGGGACGACCAGCTACACCTTC.

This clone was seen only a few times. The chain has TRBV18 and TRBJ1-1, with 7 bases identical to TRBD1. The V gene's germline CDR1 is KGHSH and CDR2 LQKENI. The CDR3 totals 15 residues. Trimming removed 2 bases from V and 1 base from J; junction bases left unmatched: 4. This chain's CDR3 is CASSPNRGRNTEAFF. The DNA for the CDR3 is TGTGCCAGCTCACCAAACAGGGGACGGAACACTGAAGCTTTCTTT.

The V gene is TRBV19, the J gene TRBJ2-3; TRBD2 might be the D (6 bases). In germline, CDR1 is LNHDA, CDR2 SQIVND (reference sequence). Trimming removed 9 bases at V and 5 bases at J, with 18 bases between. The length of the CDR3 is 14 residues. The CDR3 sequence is CASTRRGDIDTQYF. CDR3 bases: TGTGCCAGCACACGGAGGGGAGACATAGATACGCAGTATTTT. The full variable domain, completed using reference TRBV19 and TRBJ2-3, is DGGITQSPKYLFRKEGQNVTLSCEQNLNHDAMYWYRQDPGQGLRLIYYSQIVNDFQKGDIAEGYSVSREKKESFPLTVTSAQKNPTAFYLCASTRRGDIDTQYFGPGTRLTVL.

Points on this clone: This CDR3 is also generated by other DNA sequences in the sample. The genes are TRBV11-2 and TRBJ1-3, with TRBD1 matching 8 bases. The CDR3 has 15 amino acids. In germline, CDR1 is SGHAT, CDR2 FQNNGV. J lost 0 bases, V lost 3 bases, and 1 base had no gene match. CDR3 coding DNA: TGTGCCAGCAGCTTTACAGGGGGCTCTGGAAACACCATATATTTT. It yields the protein CASSFTGGSGNTIYF.

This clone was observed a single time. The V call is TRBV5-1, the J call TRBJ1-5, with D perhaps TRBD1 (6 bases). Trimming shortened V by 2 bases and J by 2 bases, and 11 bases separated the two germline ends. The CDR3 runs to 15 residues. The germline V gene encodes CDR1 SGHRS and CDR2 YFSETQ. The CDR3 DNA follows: TGCGCCAGCAGCTTTACGTCAGGGGGCAATCAGCCCCAGCATTTT. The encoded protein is CASSFTSGGNQPQHF. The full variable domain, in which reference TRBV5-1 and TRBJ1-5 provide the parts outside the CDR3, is KAGVTQTPRYLIKTRGQQVTLSCSPISGHRSVSWYQQTPGQGLQFLFEYFSETQRNKGNFPGRFSGRQFSNSRSEMNVSTLELGDSALYLCASSFTSGGNQPQHFGDGTRLSIL.

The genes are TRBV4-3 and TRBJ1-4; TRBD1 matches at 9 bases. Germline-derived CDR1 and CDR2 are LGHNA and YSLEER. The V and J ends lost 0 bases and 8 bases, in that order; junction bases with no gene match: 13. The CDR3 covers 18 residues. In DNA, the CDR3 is TGCGCCAGCAGCCAAGACCCCCCGCGAGGACAGGGGCGGGAAAAACTGTTTTTT. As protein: CASSQDPPRGQGREKLFF.

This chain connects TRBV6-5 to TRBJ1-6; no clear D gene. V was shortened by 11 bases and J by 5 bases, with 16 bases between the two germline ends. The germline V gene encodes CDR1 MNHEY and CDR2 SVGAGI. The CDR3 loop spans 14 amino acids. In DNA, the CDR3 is TGTGCCGCAGGACTACACTATGATAATTCACCCCTCCACTTT. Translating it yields CAAGLHYDNSPLHF.

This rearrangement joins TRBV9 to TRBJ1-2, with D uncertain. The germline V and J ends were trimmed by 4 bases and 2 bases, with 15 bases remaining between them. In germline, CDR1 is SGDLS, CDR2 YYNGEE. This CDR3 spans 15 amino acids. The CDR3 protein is CASSPHVGLNYGYTF. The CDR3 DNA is TGTGCCAGCAGCCCTCATGTGGGCCTCAACTATGGCTACACCTTC.

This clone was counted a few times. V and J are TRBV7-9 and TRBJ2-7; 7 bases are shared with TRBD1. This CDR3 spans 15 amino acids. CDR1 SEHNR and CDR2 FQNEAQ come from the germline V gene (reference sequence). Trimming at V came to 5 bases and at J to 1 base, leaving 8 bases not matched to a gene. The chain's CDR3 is CASSPSGGSSYEQYF. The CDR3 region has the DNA TGTGCCAGCAGCCCTTCAGGGGGTTCATCCTACGAGCAGTACTTC.

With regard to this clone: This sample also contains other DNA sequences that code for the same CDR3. The CDR3 protein is CASSITVNTEAFF. The CDR3 DNA is TGTGCCAGTAGTATAACGGTGAACACTGAAGCTTTCTTT. V usage is TRBV19 and J usage is TRBJ1-1; D uncertain. The CDR3 consists of 13 residues. CDR1 is LNHDA and CDR2 is SQIVND in the germline V gene (reference sequence). The V and J ends lost 2 bases and 0 bases respectively, with 4 bases between them. Full variable domain (missing parts from reference TRBV19 and TRBJ1-1): DGGITQSPKYLFRKEGQNVTLSCEQNLNHDAMYWYRQDPGQGLRLIYYSQIVNDFQKGDIAEGYSVSREKKESFPLTVTSAQKNPTAFYLCASSITVNTEAFFGQGTRLTVV.

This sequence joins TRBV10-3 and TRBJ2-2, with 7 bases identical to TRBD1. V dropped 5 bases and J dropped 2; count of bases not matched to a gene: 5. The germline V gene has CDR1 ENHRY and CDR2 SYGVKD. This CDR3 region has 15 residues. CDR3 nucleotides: TGTGCCATCAGTCCTGGGACAGTAAACACCGGGGAGCTGTTTTTT. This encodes CAISPGTVNTGELFF.

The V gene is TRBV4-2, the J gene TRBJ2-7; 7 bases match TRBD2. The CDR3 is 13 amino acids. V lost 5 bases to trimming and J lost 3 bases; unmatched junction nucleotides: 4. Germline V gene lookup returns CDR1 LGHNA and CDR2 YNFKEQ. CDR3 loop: CASSVREDYEQYF. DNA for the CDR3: TGTGCCAGCAGCGTCCGGGAGGACTACGAGCAGTACTTC.

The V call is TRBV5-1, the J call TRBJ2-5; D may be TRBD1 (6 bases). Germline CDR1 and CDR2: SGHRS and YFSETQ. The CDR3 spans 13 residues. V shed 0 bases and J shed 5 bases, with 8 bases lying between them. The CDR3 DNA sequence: TGCGCCAGCAGCTTGGAGGGGGTGGAGACCCAGTACTTC. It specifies CASSLEGVETQYF.

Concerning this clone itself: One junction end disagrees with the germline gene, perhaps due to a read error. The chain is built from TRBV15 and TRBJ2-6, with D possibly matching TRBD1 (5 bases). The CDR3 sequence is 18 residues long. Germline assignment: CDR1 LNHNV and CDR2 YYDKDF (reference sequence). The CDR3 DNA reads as TGTGCCACCAGAACGTCGAAAAGAGCCTCCTCTGGGGCCAACGGCCTGACTTTC. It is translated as CATRTSKRASSGANGLTF.

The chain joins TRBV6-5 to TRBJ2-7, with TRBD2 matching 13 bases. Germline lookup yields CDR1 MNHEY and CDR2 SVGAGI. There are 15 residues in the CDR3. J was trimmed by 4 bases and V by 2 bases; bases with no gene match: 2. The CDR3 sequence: CASSYRLAGGYEQYF. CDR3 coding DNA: TGTGCCAGCAGTTACCGACTAGCGGGAGGTTACGAGCAGTACTTC.

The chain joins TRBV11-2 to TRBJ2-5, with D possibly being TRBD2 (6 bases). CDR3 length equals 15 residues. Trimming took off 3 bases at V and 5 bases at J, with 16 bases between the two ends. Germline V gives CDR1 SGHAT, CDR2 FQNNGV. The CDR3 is CASSLGPGSLETQYF. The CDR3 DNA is TGTGCCAGCAGCTTGGGTCCCGGGAGCCTTGAGACCCAGTACTTC.

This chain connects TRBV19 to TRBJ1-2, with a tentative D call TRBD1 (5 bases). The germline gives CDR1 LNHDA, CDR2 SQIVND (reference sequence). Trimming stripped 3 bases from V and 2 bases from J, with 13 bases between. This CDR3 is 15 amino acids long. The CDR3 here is CASSIGGSGNYGYTF. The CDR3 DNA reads TGTGCCAGTAGTATCGGGGGGTCCGGCAACTATGGCTACACCTTC.

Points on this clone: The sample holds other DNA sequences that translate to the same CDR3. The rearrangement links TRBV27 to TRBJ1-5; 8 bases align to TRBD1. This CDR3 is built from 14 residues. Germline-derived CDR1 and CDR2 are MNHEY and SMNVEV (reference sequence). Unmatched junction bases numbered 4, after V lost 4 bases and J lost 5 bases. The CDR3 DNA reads TGTGCCAGCAGTTCCGGACAGGGCGATCAGCCCCAGCATTTT. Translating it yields CASSSGQGDQPQHF.

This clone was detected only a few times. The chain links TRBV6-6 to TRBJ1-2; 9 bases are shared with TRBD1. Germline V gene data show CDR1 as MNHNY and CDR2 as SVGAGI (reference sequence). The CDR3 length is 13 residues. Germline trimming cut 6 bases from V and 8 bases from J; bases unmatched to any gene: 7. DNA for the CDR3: TGTGCCAGCAGCGAATTGGGACAGGGAGGCTACACCTTC. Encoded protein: CASSELGQGGYTF.

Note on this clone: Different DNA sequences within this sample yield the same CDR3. The DNA of the CDR3 is TGTGCCAGCAGCCTGGGACTAGAAGAGACCCAGTACTTC. Protein sequence: CASSLGLEETQYF. The rearrangement joins TRBV11-2 to TRBJ2-5, with 8 nucleotides matching TRBD2. There are 13 residues in the CDR3. Germline V gives CDR1 SGHAT, CDR2 FQNNGV. Trimming removed 5 bases from V and 3 bases from J; junction bases left unmatched: 2.

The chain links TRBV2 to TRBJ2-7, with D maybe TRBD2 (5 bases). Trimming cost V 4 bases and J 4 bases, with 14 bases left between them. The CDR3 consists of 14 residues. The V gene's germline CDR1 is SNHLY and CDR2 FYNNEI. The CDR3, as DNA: TGTGCCAGCAGTGTCGAGGCTAGCTCTTACGAGCAGTACTTC. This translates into CASSVEASSYEQYF.